The text below deals with one TCR beta chain. Its antigen is as yet unknown. This sample is part of a study of early T cells in non-severe SARS-CoV-2 infection. Across the whole study: Sequencing targeted bulk RNA from unsorted whole blood, leaving chains unpaired.

Individual cDNA molecules were tagged with unique molecular identifiers. TCRdb fed the 5' RACE reads into MiXCR, producing one record per CDR3 protein. The table shows about 110,000 distinct CDR3 sequences, with over 10% occurring only once. The V and J ends lost 2 bases and 6 bases respectively, with 16 bases between them. The CDR3 loop spans 16 amino acids. Looked up from germline, CDR1 is ENHRY and CDR2 is SYGVKD. Whole-study findings and limits: Matches to VDJdb favored anti-spike CD8 responses and missed private and CD4 specificities.

V usage is TRBV10-3 and J usage is TRBJ2-2, with D possibly matching TRBD1 (5 bases). The origin of this receptor is an adult who was a healthcare worker with PCR-confirmed SARS-CoV-2 infection or an uninfected control (not recorded which). Material for sequencing was whole blood. CDR3 sequence: CAISEPRQGLAGELFF. CDR3 nucleotides: TGTGCCATCAGTGAGCCCCGGCAGGGCCTGGCCGGGGAGCTGTTTTTT.